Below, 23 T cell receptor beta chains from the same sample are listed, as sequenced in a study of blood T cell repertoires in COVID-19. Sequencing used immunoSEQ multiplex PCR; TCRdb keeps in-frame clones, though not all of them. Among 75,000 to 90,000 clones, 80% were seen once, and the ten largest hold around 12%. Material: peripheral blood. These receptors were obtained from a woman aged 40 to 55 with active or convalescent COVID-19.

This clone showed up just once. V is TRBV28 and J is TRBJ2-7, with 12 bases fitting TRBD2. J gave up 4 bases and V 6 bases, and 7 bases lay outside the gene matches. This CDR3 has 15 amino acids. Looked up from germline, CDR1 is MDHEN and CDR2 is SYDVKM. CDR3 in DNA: TGTGCCAGCAGCCCCGGACTAGCGGGGCAGTACGAGCAGTACTTC. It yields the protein CASSPGLAGQYEQYF.

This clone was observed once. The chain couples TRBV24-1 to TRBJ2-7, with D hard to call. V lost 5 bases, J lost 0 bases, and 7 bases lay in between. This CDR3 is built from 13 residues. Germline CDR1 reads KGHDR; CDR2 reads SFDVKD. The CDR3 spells CATSGGHSYEQYF. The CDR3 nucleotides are TGTGCCACCAGTGGCGGCCACTCCTACGAGCAGTACTTC.

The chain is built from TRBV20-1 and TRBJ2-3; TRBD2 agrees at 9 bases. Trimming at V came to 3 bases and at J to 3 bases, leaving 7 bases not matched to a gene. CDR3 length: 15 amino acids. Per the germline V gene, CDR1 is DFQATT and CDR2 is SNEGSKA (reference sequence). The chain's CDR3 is CSASVPGLATDTQYF. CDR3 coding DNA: TGCAGTGCTAGTGTCCCGGGACTAGCAACAGATACGCAGTATTTT.

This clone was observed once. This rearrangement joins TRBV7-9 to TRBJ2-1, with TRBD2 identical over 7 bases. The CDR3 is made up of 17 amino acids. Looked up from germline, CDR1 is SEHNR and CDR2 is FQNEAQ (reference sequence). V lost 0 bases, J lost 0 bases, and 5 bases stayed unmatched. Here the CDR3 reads CASSLAGAGISYNEQFF. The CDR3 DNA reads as TGTGCCAGCAGCTTAGCCGGAGCGGGAATCTCCTACAATGAGCAGTTCTTC.

The CDR3 spells CASSSGGRAEAFF. The CDR3 nucleotides read TGTGCCAGCAGTTCGGGGGGAAGGGCTGAAGCTTTCTTT. V is TRBV28 and J is TRBJ1-1; D possibly corresponds to TRBD1 (5 bases). The CDR3 has 13 residues. Trimming removed 4 bases at V and 6 bases at J, with 12 bases between. Germline CDR1 and CDR2: MDHEN and SYDVKM.

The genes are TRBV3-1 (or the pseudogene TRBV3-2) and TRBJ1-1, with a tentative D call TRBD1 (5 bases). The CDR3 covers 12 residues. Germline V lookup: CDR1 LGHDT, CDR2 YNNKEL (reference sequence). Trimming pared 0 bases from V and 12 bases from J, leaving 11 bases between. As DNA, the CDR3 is TGTGCCAGCAGCCAAGATCCAGGGCAAACTTTCTTT. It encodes CASSQDPGQTFF.

The CDR3 spells CASSVMSGEKLFF. DNA for the CDR3: TGTGCCAGCAGCGTAATGTCGGGTGAAAAACTGTTTTTT. V and J are TRBV9 and TRBJ1-4; no definite D call. V lost 1 base and J lost 7, with 8 bases in between. Germline V gives CDR1 SGDLS, CDR2 YYNGEE. The CDR3 length is 13 residues.

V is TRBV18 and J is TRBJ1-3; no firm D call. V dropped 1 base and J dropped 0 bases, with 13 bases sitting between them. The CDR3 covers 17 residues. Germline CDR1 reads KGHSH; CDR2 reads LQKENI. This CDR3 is CASSPLREALSGNTIYF. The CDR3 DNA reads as TGTGCCAGCTCACCACTAAGGGAGGCACTCTCTGGAAACACCATATATTTT.

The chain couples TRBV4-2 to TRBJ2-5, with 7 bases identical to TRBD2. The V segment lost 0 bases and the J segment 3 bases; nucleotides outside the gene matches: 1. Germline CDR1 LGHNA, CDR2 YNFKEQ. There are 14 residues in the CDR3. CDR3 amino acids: CASSQELAEETQYF. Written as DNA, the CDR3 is TGTGCCAGCAGCCAAGAGCTAGCGGAAGAGACCCAGTACTTC.

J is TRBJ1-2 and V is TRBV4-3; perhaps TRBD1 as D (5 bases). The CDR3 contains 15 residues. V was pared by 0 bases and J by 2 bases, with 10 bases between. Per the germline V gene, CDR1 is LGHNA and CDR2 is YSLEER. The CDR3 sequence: CASSQEDRGNYGYTF. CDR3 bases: TGCGCCAGCAGCCAAGAGGATAGGGGCAACTATGGCTACACCTTC.

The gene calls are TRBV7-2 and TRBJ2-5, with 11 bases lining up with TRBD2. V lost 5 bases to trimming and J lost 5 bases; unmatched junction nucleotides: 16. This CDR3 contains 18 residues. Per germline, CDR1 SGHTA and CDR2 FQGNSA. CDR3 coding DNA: TGTGCCAGCAGCCCCCAGATTAGCGGGGGGGCAGTTGGGGAGACCCAGTACTTC. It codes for CASSPQISGGAVGETQYF.

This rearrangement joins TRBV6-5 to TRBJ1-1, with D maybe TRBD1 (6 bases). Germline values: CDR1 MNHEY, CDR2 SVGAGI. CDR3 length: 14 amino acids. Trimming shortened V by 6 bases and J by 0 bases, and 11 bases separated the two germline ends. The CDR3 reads CASSPQGMNTEAFF. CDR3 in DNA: TGTGCCAGCAGCCCCCAGGGGATGAACACTGAAGCTTTCTTT.

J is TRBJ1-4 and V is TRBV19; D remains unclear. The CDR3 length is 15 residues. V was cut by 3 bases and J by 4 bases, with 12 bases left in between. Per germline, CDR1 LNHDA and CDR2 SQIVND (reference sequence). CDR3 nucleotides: TGTGCCAGTAGTATCGGAGGGCAGCTTAATGAAAAACTGTTTTTT. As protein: CASSIGGQLNEKLFF.

The CDR3 DNA follows: TGCGCCAGCAGCCGGAGCGGGAGGGGGGAGACCCAGTACTTC. Residues: CASSRSGRGETQYF. The chain carries TRBV10-2 and TRBJ2-5; 10 bases map to TRBD2. Losses at the gene ends were 6 bases for V and 5 bases for J; bases not matched to a gene: 6. The CDR3 runs to 14 residues. The V gene's germline CDR1 is WSHSY and CDR2 SAAADI.

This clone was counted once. CDR3 region: CSVALLAGVGETQYF. The DNA for the CDR3 is TGCAGCGTTGCCCTACTAGCGGGAGTCGGGGAGACCCAGTACTTC. The rearrangement uses TRBV29-1 and TRBJ2-5, with 11 bases that match TRBD2. J lost 5 bases, V lost 4 bases, and 9 bases had no gene match. The CDR3 has 15 residues. From germline, CDR1 is SQVTM and CDR2 ANQGSEA.

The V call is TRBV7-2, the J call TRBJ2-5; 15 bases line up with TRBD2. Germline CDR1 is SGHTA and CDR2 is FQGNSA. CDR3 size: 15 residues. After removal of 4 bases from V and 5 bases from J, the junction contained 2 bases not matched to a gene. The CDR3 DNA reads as TGTGCCAGCAGCTCCGGACTAGCGGGAGGGGAGACCCAGTACTTC. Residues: CASSSGLAGGETQYF. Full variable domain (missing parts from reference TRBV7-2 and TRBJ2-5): GAGVSQSPSNKVTEKGKDVELRCDPISGHTALYWYRQSLGQGLEFLIYFQGNSAPDKSGLPSDRFSAERTGGSVSTLTIQRTQQEDSAVYLCASSSGLAGGETQYFGPGTRLLVL.

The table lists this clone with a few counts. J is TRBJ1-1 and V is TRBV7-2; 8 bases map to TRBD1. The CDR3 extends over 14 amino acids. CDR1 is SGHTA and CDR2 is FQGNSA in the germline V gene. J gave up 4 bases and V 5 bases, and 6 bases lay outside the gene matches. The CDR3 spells CASSATGVGTEAFF. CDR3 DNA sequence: TGTGCCAGCAGCGCGACAGGGGTGGGCACTGAAGCTTTCTTT.

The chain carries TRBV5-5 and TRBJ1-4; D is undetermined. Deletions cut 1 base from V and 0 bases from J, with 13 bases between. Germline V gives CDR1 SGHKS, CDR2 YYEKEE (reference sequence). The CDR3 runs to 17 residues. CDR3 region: CASSLLGSQATNEKLFF. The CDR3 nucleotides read TGTGCCAGCAGCTTGTTGGGCTCCCAAGCAACTAATGAAAAACTGTTTTTT. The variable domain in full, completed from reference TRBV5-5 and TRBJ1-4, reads DAGVTQSPTHLIKTRGQQVTLRCSPISGHKSVSWYQQVLGQGPQFIFQYYEKEERGRGNFPDRFSARQFPNYSSELNVNALLLGDSALYLCASSLLGSQATNEKLFFGSGTQLSVL.

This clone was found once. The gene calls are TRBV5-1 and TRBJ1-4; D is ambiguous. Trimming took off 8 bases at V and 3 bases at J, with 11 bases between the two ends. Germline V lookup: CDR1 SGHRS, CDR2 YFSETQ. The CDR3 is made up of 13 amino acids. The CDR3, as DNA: TGCGCCAGTCAAGAGGCTGCTAATGAAAAACTGTTTTTT. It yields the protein CASQEAANEKLFF.

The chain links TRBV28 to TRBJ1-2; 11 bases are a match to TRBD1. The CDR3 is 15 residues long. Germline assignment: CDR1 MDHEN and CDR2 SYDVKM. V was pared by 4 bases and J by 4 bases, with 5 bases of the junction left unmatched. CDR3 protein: CASSSGTGGVYGYTF. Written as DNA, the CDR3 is TGTGCCAGCAGTTCTGGGACAGGGGGGGTCTATGGCTACACCTTC.

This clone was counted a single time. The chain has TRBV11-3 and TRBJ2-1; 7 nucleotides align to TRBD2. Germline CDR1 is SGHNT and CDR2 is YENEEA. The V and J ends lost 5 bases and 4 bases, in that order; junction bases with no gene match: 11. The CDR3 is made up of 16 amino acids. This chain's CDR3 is CASSRWEAGSYNEQFF. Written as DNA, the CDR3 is TGTGCCAGCAGCCGTTGGGAAGCGGGATCATACAATGAGCAGTTCTTC.

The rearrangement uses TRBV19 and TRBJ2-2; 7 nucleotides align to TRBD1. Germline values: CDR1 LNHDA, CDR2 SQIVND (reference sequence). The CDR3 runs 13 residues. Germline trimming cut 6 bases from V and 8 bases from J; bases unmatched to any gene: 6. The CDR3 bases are TGTGCCAGTAGGAGGGGGCGGCCGGGGGAGCTGTTTTTT. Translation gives CASRRGRPGELFF.

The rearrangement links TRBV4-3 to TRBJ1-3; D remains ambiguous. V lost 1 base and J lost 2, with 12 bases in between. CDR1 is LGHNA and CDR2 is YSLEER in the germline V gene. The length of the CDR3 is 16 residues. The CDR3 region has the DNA TGCGCCAGCAGCCAAGGGGCGGGGAGTACTGGAAACACCATATATTTT. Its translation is CASSQGAGSTGNTIYF.